This TCR beta chain was captured in a study of Graves' ophthalmopathy and Graves' hyperthyroidism. In this sample, this clonotype turned up a few times. Amplified material comprised TCR beta CDR3 regions derived from RNA transcripts. HTBI primers primed a first-round RT-PCR, and a second-round multiplex PCR followed. From the multiplex PCR reads, TCRdb called clonotypes with MiXCR, one entry per CDR3 protein. The data hold under 800,000 distinct CDR3 sequences, with approximately 22% observed a single time. The CDR3 length is 13 residues. Germline CDR1 is MNHEY and CDR2 is SVGEGT. J gave up 7 bases and V 6 bases, and 6 bases lay outside the gene matches.

The sequencing input was peripheral blood. V gene TRBV6-2 or TRBV6-3 combines with J gene TRBJ1-5; 7 bases line up with TRBD1. The clonotype comes from a woman between 18 and 29 years old with stable Graves' hyperthyroidism. Some clones in this sample may be carry-over from other donors' samples. The CDR3 DNA follows: TGTGCCAGCAGGTCCTCGACAGGGCAGCCCCAGCATTTT. Its translation is CASRSSTGQPQHF.